This TCR beta chain appears in the sequencing data of a study of OX40 agonist ivuxolimab in advanced cancers. Looking at the study overall: Patients were dosed intravenously with ivuxolimab at 0.01 to 10 mg/kg every 2 weeks. Study-wide points: Nonresponders included some who also had low normalized T-cell clonal expansion.

Clones were read by immunoSEQ multiplex PCR, and TCRdb kept only the in-frame ones, dropping some. The sample carries about 96,000 clones, around 91% recorded once. J gave up 2 bases and V 7 bases, and 7 bases lay outside the gene matches. There are 15 residues in the CDR3. Germline V CDR1 and CDR2: MGHDK, SYGVNS. Of note for this clone: Its antigen is not known. Other DNA sequences from this sample encode an identical CDR3 as well.

Source: CD4+ or CD8+ T cells sorted from blood, taken in a trial of the OX40 agonist ivuxolimab. The rearrangement uses TRBV25-1 and TRBJ2-7; 11 positions agree with TRBD1. This TCR was recovered from an adult with an advanced solid tumor such as melanoma, head and neck, liver or kidney cancer. The CDR3 region has the DNA TGTGCCAGCACCGTTGGACAGGGGGCCACCTACGAGCAGTACTTC. It is translated as CASTVGQGATYEQYF.